The 23 T cell receptor beta chains below all came from one sample that was sequenced in a study of early T cells in non-severe SARS-CoV-2 infection. A single record per CDR3 protein comes from TCRdb applying MiXCR to the 5' RACE reads. The data hold about 77,000 distinct CDR3 sequences, with 5% observed a single time. The sequencing used whole blood, collected at baseline. These receptors originate from an adult who was a healthcare worker with PCR-confirmed SARS-CoV-2 infection or an uninfected control (not recorded which).

This clonotype showed up many times. The J gene is TRBJ2-5, the V gene TRBV29-1, with 11 positions matching TRBD2. The CDR3 loop spans 19 amino acids. Germline assignment: CDR1 SQVTM and CDR2 ANQGSEA. Germline trimming cut 5 bases from V and 5 bases from J; bases unmatched to any gene: 22. In DNA, the CDR3 is TGCAGCGTTCCCCGAAAAGGTGGGACTAGCGGCCCCTACGGGGAGACCCAGTACTTC. It specifies CSVPRKGGTSGPYGETQYF.

This clonotype was picked up many times. The V call is TRBV30, the J call TRBJ1-1; D call uncertain. Looked up from germline, CDR1 is GTSNPN and CDR2 is SVGIG (reference sequence). The V and J ends lost 2 bases and 1 base respectively, with 8 bases between them. This CDR3 has 13 amino acids. As DNA, the CDR3 is TGTGCCTGGAGTCGGGCGGAGAACACTGAAGCTTTCTTT. Translated: CAWSRAENTEAFF.

The rearrangement links TRBV19 to TRBJ1-5; 7 positions match TRBD1. CDR1 is LNHDA and CDR2 is SQIVND in the germline V gene (reference sequence). The CDR3 is 15 amino acids. The V and J ends lost 4 bases and 0 bases, in that order; junction bases with no gene match: 3. CDR3: CASSNRGDSNQPQHF. In nucleotides, the CDR3 is TGTGCCAGTAGTAACAGGGGAGATAGCAATCAGCCCCAGCATTTT.

At least ten counts were recorded for this clonotype. This chain joins TRBV20-1 and TRBJ2-1; D is ambiguous. The CDR3 consists of 14 residues. Deletions cut 0 bases from V and 4 bases from J, with 10 bases between. The germline V gene has CDR1 DFQATT and CDR2 SNEGSKA (reference sequence). The CDR3 region is CSARDDGGYNEQFF. CDR3 bases: TGCAGTGCTAGAGATGACGGTGGGTACAATGAGCAGTTCTTC.

This chain uses TRBV30 with TRBJ1-1; 7 bases line up with TRBD1. V lost 2 bases to trimming and J lost 0 bases; unmatched junction nucleotides: 3. Germline V lookup: CDR1 GTSNPN, CDR2 SVGIG (reference sequence). The CDR3 is 14 amino acids. CDR3 sequence (DNA): TGTGCCTGGAGTCCGGGACAGCTGAACACTGAAGCTTTCTTT. It translates to CAWSPGQLNTEAFF.

This sequence joins TRBV20-1 and TRBJ2-3; 10 nucleotides agree with TRBD2. J was trimmed by 0 bases and V by 0 bases; bases with no gene match: 9. The germline CDR1 and CDR2 sequences are DFQATT and SNEGSKA (reference sequence). CDR3 length: 18 amino acids. Here the CDR3 reads CSARDEASGSWSTDTQYF. CDR3 in DNA: TGCAGTGCTAGAGATGAGGCTAGCGGGAGCTGGAGCACAGATACGCAGTATTTT.

The chain uses TRBV9 and TRBJ2-1; 10 bases agree with TRBD1. The CDR3 length is 16 residues. Germline V lookup: CDR1 SGDLS, CDR2 YYNGEE. V lost 4 bases to trimming and J lost 6 bases; unmatched junction nucleotides: 10. CDR3 protein: CASSIPGTGDSNEQFF. For the CDR3, the DNA is TGTGCCAGCAGCATTCCCGGGACAGGGGATTCCAATGAGCAGTTCTTC.

The V and J genes are TRBV3-1 and TRBJ2-3; 7 nucleotides line up with TRBD2. V lost 2 bases and J lost 2; bases outside the gene matches: 7. The CDR3 contains 16 residues. The germline V gene encodes CDR1 LGHDT and CDR2 YNNKEL (reference sequence). The CDR3 region is CASSQHAGLLTDTQYF. The CDR3 DNA reads TGTGCCAGCAGCCAACACGCGGGACTACTCACAGATACGCAGTATTTT.

In its sample, this clonotype was seen many times. This chain connects TRBV5-1 to TRBJ2-7; 9 nucleotides agree with TRBD1. The junction had 2 bases not matched to a gene; V was cut back by 4 bases and J by 0 bases. The CDR3 has 14 residues. CDR1 and CDR2 (germline): SGHRS, YFSETQ. The chain's CDR3 is CASSGTGHSYEQYF. In DNA form, the CDR3 reads TGCGCCAGCAGCGGGACAGGGCACTCCTACGAGCAGTACTTC.

This clonotype occurred many times. The rearrangement uses TRBV12-3 or TRBV12-4 and TRBJ2-1; tentative D call: TRBD2 (5 bases). The CDR3 covers 14 residues. V was shortened by 6 bases and J by 4 bases, with 13 bases between the two germline ends. CDR3 DNA: TGTGCCAGCAGCACATCTAGCCTATACAATGAGCAGTTCTTC. This codes for CASSTSSLYNEQFF.

This clonotype was counted only a few times. In nucleotides, the CDR3 is TGTGCCAGCTCCCTAGGGGACGGATACTACGAGCAGTACTTC. Translated, it gives CASSLGDGYYEQYF. This rearrangement joins TRBV5-6 to TRBJ2-7; the D gene could be TRBD1 or TRBD2 (5 bases each). The V end was cut by 7 bases, the J end by 3 bases, with 17 bases between. CDR1 and CDR2 (germline): SGHDT, YYEEEE. CDR3 size: 14 residues. The full variable domain, completed using reference TRBV5-6 and TRBJ2-7, is DAGVTQSPTHLIKTRGQQVTLRCSPKSGHDTVSWYQQALGQGPQFIFQYYEEEERQRGNFPDRFSGHQFPNYSSELNVNALLLGDSALYLCASSLGDGYYEQYFGPGTRLTVT.

This clonotype was counted at least ten times. The chain has TRBV6-1 and TRBJ1-1; D might be TRBD1 (5 bases). Germline CDR1 and CDR2: MNHNS and SASEGT. The germline V and J ends were trimmed by 8 bases and 9 bases, with 34 bases remaining between them. CDR3 size: 18 residues. The CDR3 DNA follows: TGTGCCAGCGGCGGGGGAGCGACAATATCTCCACCGACGTTACAAGCTTTCTTT. This sequence encodes CASGGGATISPPTLQAFF.

This clonotype was observed a few times. The V gene is TRBV28, the J gene TRBJ1-5; D is possibly TRBD1 (6 bases). Per the germline V gene, CDR1 is MDHEN and CDR2 is SYDVKM. The CDR3 totals 15 residues. Trimming shortened V by 7 bases and J by 1 base, and 14 bases separated the two germline ends. The CDR3 sequence is CASTSGGASNQPQHF. DNA for the CDR3: TGTGCCAGCACCTCCGGGGGGGCCAGCAATCAGCCCCAGCATTTT.

Many counts were recorded for this clonotype. The CDR3 region has the DNA TGTGCCAGCAGTGAAGGTACGAACACTGAAGCTTTCTTT. This translates into CASSEGTNTEAFF. The genes are TRBV25-1 and TRBJ1-1; D is unclear. V was pared by 2 bases and J by 1 base, with 5 bases between. Per germline, CDR1 MGHDK and CDR2 SYGVNS. The CDR3 is 13 amino acids.

The sample holds many counts of this clonotype. This chain joins TRBV30 and TRBJ2-1; 9 bases agree with TRBD1. The V gene end was trimmed by 4 bases and the J gene end by 8 bases; junction bases not matched to a gene: 9. Germline loops: CDR1 GTSNPN, CDR2 SVGIG (reference sequence). CDR3 length: 14 amino acids. This CDR3 is CAWTRGQGYDEQFF. Here the CDR3 DNA reads TGTGCCTGGACAAGGGGACAGGGTTATGATGAGCAGTTCTTC.

This clonotype was observed a handful of times. V is TRBV7-8 and J is TRBJ1-5, with D possibly matching TRBD1 (5 bases). This CDR3 has 16 residues. Trimming removed 6 bases from V and 2 bases from J, with 17 bases in between. CDR1 SGHVS and CDR2 FQNEAQ come from the germline V gene. The CDR3 nucleotides are TGTGCCAGCAGTTATCACCAGGAAGGGGGCAATCAGCCCCAGCATTTT. Translation gives CASSYHQEGGNQPQHF.

This clonotype was recorded at least ten times. The chain is built from TRBV12-3 or TRBV12-4 and TRBJ1-2, with no clear D. The length of the CDR3 is 12 residues. The V gene lost 3 bases and the J gene lost 5 bases, with 7 bases spanning the gap. The CDR3 DNA follows: TGTGCCAGCAGTTTTGGTGGTTATGGCTACACCTTC. Its protein is CASSFGGYGYTF.

The chain recombines TRBV7-2 with TRBJ1-5; D uncertain. Germline CDR1 is SGHTA and CDR2 is FQGNSA. Trimming pared 4 bases from V and 7 bases from J, leaving 17 bases between. The CDR3 runs 15 residues. The CDR3 is CASSSVGSKEQPQHF. The CDR3 DNA reads as TGTGCCAGCAGCTCAGTCGGGTCCAAGGAACAGCCCCAGCATTTT.

This clonotype was counted at least ten times. CDR3 sequence (DNA): TGCAGCGTTGAGGAGACTAGCGCGACTAGCACAGATACGCAGTATTTT. It is translated as CSVEETSATSTDTQYF. The chain has TRBV29-1 and TRBJ2-3, with 8 bases matching TRBD2. Germline trimming cut 3 bases from V and 0 bases from J; bases unmatched to any gene: 8. Germline CDR1 is SQVTM and CDR2 is ANQGSEA. This CDR3 region has 16 residues.

This clonotype was observed many times. The V gene is TRBV27, the J gene TRBJ1-2; 9 nucleotides agree with TRBD1. Per the germline V gene, CDR1 is MNHEY and CDR2 is SMNVEV (reference sequence). This CDR3 spans 15 amino acids. V dropped 1 base and J dropped 4; count of bases not matched to a gene: 4. DNA for the CDR3: TGTGCCAGCAGTTTATGGAAGACAGGGGGCTATGGCTACACCTTC. This gives the protein CASSLWKTGGYGYTF.

This clonotype was observed at least ten times. The rearrangement links TRBV4-1 to TRBJ2-7, with D possibly being TRBD1 (5 bases). V shed 0 bases and J shed 1 base, with 10 bases lying between them. This CDR3 is built from 15 residues. CDR1 MGHRA and CDR2 YSYEKL come from the germline V gene. The CDR3 DNA sequence: TGCGCCAGCAGCCAAGAAGCCCACAGGTCCTACGAGCAGTACTTC. Translating it yields CASSQEAHRSYEQYF.

A few counts support this clonotype. This chain uses TRBV29-1 with TRBJ1-1; D is uncertain. CDR3 length: 13 residues. Between the trimmed V and J ends, which lost 0 bases and 1 base, there was a span of 6 bases. Germline V gives CDR1 SQVTM, CDR2 ANQGSEA. CDR3 DNA: TGCAGCGTTGAAGATAGCAGGAACACTGAAGCTTTCTTT. Translated, it gives CSVEDSRNTEAFF.

This clonotype was seen many times. The chain links TRBV5-8 to TRBJ1-5; tentative D call: TRBD1 (5 bases). The V gene's germline CDR1 is SGHTS and CDR2 YDEGEE. The V end was cut by 0 bases, the J end by 0 bases, with 7 bases between. This CDR3 region has 15 residues. CDR3 residues: CASSLVGHSNQPQHF. The CDR3 DNA follows: TGTGCCAGCAGCTTGGTCGGACATAGCAATCAGCCCCAGCATTTT.